The 10 T cell receptor beta chains reported below all come from one sample, sequenced in a study of cytomegalovirus exposure and HLA in healthy donors. The PCR ran on 60 Vbeta and 13 Jbeta primers. Only in-frame clones appear in the TCRdb table, and some are missing; sequencing was by immunoSEQ multiplex PCR. The table lists 150,000 to 200,000 clones, around three quarters of them singletons. The sequencing sample was made of PBMCs. Receptors originate from a woman under 40 in good health and CMV-seronegative.

V and J are TRBV10-3 and TRBJ1-5, with TRBD1 matching over 10 bases. Looked up from germline, CDR1 is ENHRY and CDR2 is SYGVKD. J lost 4 bases, V lost 4 bases, and 7 bases had no gene match. The CDR3 covers 16 residues. The CDR3 bases are TGTGCCATCAGTGCGGCGGGACAGGGGTCGAATCAGCCCCAGCATTTT. Translated: CAISAAGQGSNQPQHF.

The V and J genes are TRBV4-3 and TRBJ2-7, with D possibly TRBD2 on 5 matching bases. The germline V and J ends were trimmed by 1 base and 7 bases, with 14 bases remaining between them. Per the germline V gene, CDR1 is LGHNA and CDR2 is YSLEER. The CDR3 has 14 amino acids. The CDR3 loop reads CASSQGSGSDEQYF. The CDR3 DNA reads TGCGCCAGCAGCCAAGGATCGGGGTCGGATGAGCAGTACTTC.

This clone was seen once. The rearrangement joins TRBV6-5 to TRBJ2-1, with D tentatively TRBD1 (5 bases). This CDR3 region has 13 residues. The germline V and J ends were trimmed by 8 bases and 2 bases, with 10 bases remaining between them. Germline lookup yields CDR1 MNHEY and CDR2 SVGAGI. In nucleotides, the CDR3 is TGTGCCAGCGGGTCAGGGCCCTACAATGAGCAGTTCTTC. Its protein product is CASGSGPYNEQFF.

The CDR3 region has the DNA TGTGCCAGCTCACCAAGGGGGCCAGGCAATCAGCCCCAGCATTTT. This translates into CASSPRGPGNQPQHF. The genes are TRBV18 and TRBJ1-5; 7 bases map to TRBD1. Per germline, CDR1 KGHSH and CDR2 LQKENI. V was clipped by 2 bases and J by 2 bases; unmatched bases: 3. The CDR3 loop spans 15 amino acids.

This clone was picked up a small number of times. The chain has TRBV28 and TRBJ1-1, with D maybe TRBD1 (6 bases). V lost 5 bases and J lost 0, with 13 bases in between. The length of the CDR3 is 15 residues. Germline CDR1 MDHEN, CDR2 SYDVKM. CDR3 bases: TGTGCCAGCAGTCCCAGGACAGCGTTGAACACTGAAGCTTTCTTT. Translation gives CASSPRTALNTEAFF.

The rearrangement links TRBV27 to TRBJ1-5; the D gene is possibly TRBD1 (6 bases). The germline gives CDR1 MNHEY, CDR2 SMNVEV (reference sequence). V lost 4 bases to trimming and J lost 4 bases, with 8 bases between them. CDR3 size: 13 residues. CDR3 sequence: CASSWDKNQPQHF. The CDR3 coding sequence is TGTGCCAGCAGTTGGGACAAGAATCAGCCCCAGCATTTT.

The V call is TRBV19, the J call TRBJ1-5, with D hard to call. The V gene's germline CDR1 is LNHDA and CDR2 SQIVND (reference sequence). Trimming shortened V by 2 bases and J by 0 bases, and 8 bases separated the two germline ends. The CDR3 covers 15 residues. CDR3 in DNA: TGTGCCAGTAGTATAAGGCGGGATAGCAATCAGCCCCAGCATTTT. This codes for CASSIRRDSNQPQHF.

J is TRBJ2-1 and V is TRBV5-6; possible D gene TRBD1, 6 bases. CDR3 size: 13 residues. CDR1 and CDR2 from the germline V gene are SGHDT and YYEEEE. V was trimmed by 2 bases and J by 15 bases, leaving 18 bases between them. The chain's CDR3 is CASSFGDRTVPFF. Here the CDR3 DNA reads TGTGCCAGCAGCTTCGGAGACCGGACAGTGCCGTTCTTC.

The chain couples TRBV28 to TRBJ2-7, with 9 bases identical to TRBD1. Germline trimming cut 6 bases from V and 0 bases from J; bases unmatched to any gene: 9. This CDR3 contains 16 residues. From germline, CDR1 is MDHEN and CDR2 SYDVKM. The CDR3 spells CASRPRGTGSSYEQYF. In nucleotides, the CDR3 is TGTGCCAGCAGGCCGCGAGGGACAGGGAGCTCCTACGAGCAGTACTTC.

The chain links TRBV28 to TRBJ1-1, with D possibly being TRBD1 (5 bases). Germline loops: CDR1 MDHEN, CDR2 SYDVKM. The germline V and J ends were trimmed by 6 bases and 5 bases, with 16 bases remaining between them. This CDR3 has 14 residues. In nucleotides, the CDR3 is TGTGCCAGCAGCCGCGGGACGGTCGGGACTGAAGCTTTCTTT. Encoded protein: CASSRGTVGTEAFF.